The 27 T cell receptor beta chains presented below share a single source sample, sequenced in a study of response to subunit inactivated influenza vaccine. TCRdb reprocessed the RT-PCR reads with MiXCR, giving one entry per CDR3 protein. The sample consists of 550,000 to 650,000 distinct CDR3 sequences, about 10% of them appearing once. The sequenced sample was PBMCs from blood, obtained on the day of vaccination. All receptors derive from a middle-aged man who received an inactivated influenza vaccine.

This clonotype was counted at least ten times. This sequence joins TRBV27 and TRBJ1-2; 8 positions agree with TRBD1. V shed 3 bases, J shed 6 bases, and the junction held 12 bases outside the gene matches. Per germline, CDR1 MNHEY and CDR2 SMNVEV (reference sequence). CDR3 length equals 16 residues. Here the CDR3 reads CASSFGRGQGRDGYTF. The CDR3 nucleotides are TGTGCCAGCAGTTTCGGACGAGGACAGGGTAGGGATGGCTACACCTTC.

This clonotype has more than one count but fewer than ten. This chain links TRBV12-3 or TRBV12-4 with TRBJ1-5; TRBD1 might be the D (5 bases). The V gene lost 7 bases and the J gene lost 6 bases, with 10 bases spanning the gap. CDR3 size: 12 residues. CDR3 sequence (DNA): TGTGCCAGCACCATGGGGGGTCAGCCCCAGCATTTT. Translating gives CASTMGGQPQHF.

The table lists this clonotype with a few counts. The chain links TRBV20-1 to TRBJ2-7; TRBD1 matches at 8 bases. V dropped 1 base and J dropped 6; count of bases not matched to a gene: 5. CDR3 length: 13 amino acids. Germline V gene sequence: CDR1 DFQATT, CDR2 SNEGSKA (reference sequence). This CDR3 is CSARGPGGLEQYF. CDR3 nucleotides: TGCAGTGCTAGAGGACCAGGGGGCCTCGAGCAGTACTTC.

This clonotype has more than one count but fewer than ten. The chain employs TRBV28 and TRBJ1-5; TRBD1 aligns across 9 bases. With 6 bases clipped from V and 3 bases from J, the junction kept 3 bases outside the gene matches. Germline CDR1 reads MDHEN; CDR2 reads SYDVKM. CDR3 length equals 14 residues. CDR3 region: CASSDRGTNQPQHF. The CDR3 region has the DNA TGTGCCAGCAGCGACAGGGGGACCAATCAGCCCCAGCATTTT.

The chain is built from TRBV4-2 and TRBJ1-5; 7 positions agree with TRBD1. The CDR3 runs 16 residues. CDR1 and CDR2 from the germline V gene are LGHNA and YNFKEQ. V trimming: 0 bases; J trimming: 7 bases; junction bases outside the gene matches: 9. The CDR3 DNA reads as TGTGCCAGCAGCCAAGATGATCAGACAGGGAACCAGCCCCAGCATTTT. Translated, it gives CASSQDDQTGNQPQHF.

The chain couples TRBV12-3 or TRBV12-4 to TRBJ2-2; 7 nucleotides align to TRBD1. The CDR3 runs to 15 residues. J was trimmed by 3 bases and V by 7 bases; bases with no gene match: 8. CDR3 sequence reads: CASIPVTGHTGELFF. CDR3 bases: TGTGCCAGCATCCCGGTGACAGGGCACACCGGGGAGCTGTTTTTT.

The J gene is TRBJ2-3, the V gene TRBV6-5; TRBD2 matches at 7 bases. CDR1 is MNHEY and CDR2 is SVGAGI in the germline V gene. This CDR3 contains 16 residues. The V and J ends lost 2 bases and 5 bases, in that order; junction bases with no gene match: 10. This CDR3 reads CASSYTGGRSGDTQYF. The CDR3, as DNA: TGTGCCAGCAGTTACACGGGGGGTAGGTCGGGAGATACGCAGTATTTT.

V usage is TRBV29-1 and J usage is TRBJ1-2, with 10 bases that match TRBD1. The germline CDR1 and CDR2 sequences are SQVTM and ANQGSEA. CDR3 length equals 13 residues. J was trimmed by 6 bases and V by 7 bases; bases with no gene match: 8. The CDR3 sequence is CSAAGTGANGYTF. CDR3 sequence (DNA): TGCAGCGCCGCCGGGACAGGGGCTAATGGCTACACCTTC. The entire variable domain, with the rest obtained from reference TRBV29-1 and TRBJ1-2, is as follows: SAVISQKPSRDICQRGTSLTIQCQVDSQVTMMFWYRQQPGQSLTLIATANQGSEATYESGFVIDKFPISRPNLTFSTLTVSNMSPEDSSIYLCSAAGTGANGYTFGSGTRLTVV.

This clonotype was recorded a few times. The V call is TRBV5-1, the J call TRBJ2-1; 9 nucleotides agree with TRBD2. Germline loops: CDR1 SGHRS, CDR2 YFSETQ. This CDR3 region has 15 residues. The J segment lost 2 bases and the V segment lost 2 bases, leaving 2 bases of the junction unmatched. CDR3 residues: CASSFASGAYNEQFF. Written as DNA, the CDR3 is TGCGCCAGCAGCTTTGCTAGCGGGGCCTACAATGAGCAGTTCTTC.

V and J are TRBV6-2 or TRBV6-3 and TRBJ2-3; tentatively, D is TRBD2 (5 bases). Germline CDR1 reads MNHEY; CDR2 reads SVGEGT. V was cut by 6 bases and J by 6 bases, with 22 bases left in between. This CDR3 contains 16 residues. The CDR3 coding sequence is TGTGCCAGCAGACATACGTGGACTCCGGGATCGGATACGCAGTATTTT. The encoded protein is CASRHTWTPGSDTQYF.

The V gene is TRBV20-1, the J gene TRBJ1-5, with D tentatively TRBD1 (5 bases). This CDR3 spans 13 amino acids. CDR1 is DFQATT, CDR2 SNEGSKA, per germline (reference sequence). The V end was cut by 3 bases, the J end by 5 bases, with 11 bases between. The CDR3 loop is CSASGQGDQPQHF. The CDR3 DNA is TGCAGTGCTAGTGGGCAGGGAGATCAGCCCCAGCATTTT.

This sequence joins TRBV20-1 and TRBJ1-5, with 8 bases matching TRBD1. The trim removed 3 bases at V and 0 bases at J, leaving 7 bases unmatched. The length of the CDR3 is 16 residues. The germline V gene encodes CDR1 DFQATT and CDR2 SNEGSKA (reference sequence). The CDR3 protein is CSARLTGDYSNQPQHF. CDR3 nucleotides: TGCAGTGCTAGGTTGACAGGGGATTATAGCAATCAGCCCCAGCATTTT.

The rearrangement links TRBV28 to TRBJ2-3; 7 nucleotides match TRBD1. CDR1 and CDR2 from the germline V gene are MDHEN and SYDVKM. V trimming: 2 bases; J trimming: 2 bases; junction bases outside the gene matches: 10. The CDR3 is 17 amino acids. CDR3: CASSLKKGQKITDTQYF. CDR3 in DNA: TGTGCCAGCAGTTTAAAAAAGGGACAGAAGATCACAGATACGCAGTATTTT.

This clonotype came up a few times. The rearrangement uses TRBV10-3 and TRBJ2-1; possible D gene TRBD2, 6 bases. The V gene's germline CDR1 is ENHRY and CDR2 SYGVKD. This CDR3 has 17 residues. The germline V and J ends were trimmed by 5 bases and 0 bases, with 17 bases remaining between them. The CDR3 spells CAISNLPRDSSYNEQFF. CDR3 in DNA: TGTGCCATCAGTAACCTACCGCGGGACTCCTCCTACAATGAGCAGTTCTTC.

This clonotype was picked up a small number of times. The chain links TRBV9 to TRBJ2-7; D unclear. The CDR3 loop spans 12 amino acids. Deletions cut 3 bases from V and 3 bases from J, with 7 bases between. Germline assignment: CDR1 SGDLS and CDR2 YYNGEE. DNA of the CDR3: TGTGCCAGCAGCGCCCCCTGCTACGAGCAGTACTTC. It codes for CASSAPCYEQYF.

A few counts support this clonotype. The chain links TRBV21-1 to TRBJ2-1; the table's D call, TRBD1, was not checked against the DNA. TRBV21-1 corresponds to a pseudogene. The CDR3 is 20 amino acids. CDR3 bases: TGTGCCAGCAGCATTGGGGTTGACAGGGGGGAACTAGACCTATACAATGAGCAGTTCTTC. It encodes CASSIGVDRGELDLYNEQFF.

This clonotype was detected many times. The chain employs TRBV3-1 and TRBJ2-5; 14 nucleotides match TRBD2. The CDR3 consists of 16 residues. V lost 0 bases to trimming and J lost 7 bases; unmatched junction nucleotides: 4. The germline V gene encodes CDR1 LGHDT and CDR2 YNNKEL (reference sequence). The CDR3 protein is CASSQDSGLAGGTQYF. The CDR3 nucleotides read TGTGCCAGCAGCCAAGATTCCGGACTAGCGGGAGGGACCCAGTACTTC.

This clonotype was picked up a small number of times. The chain has TRBV5-1 and TRBJ2-1; 7 bases agree with TRBD1. Germline CDR1 reads SGHRS; CDR2 reads YFSETQ. J lost 9 bases, V lost 3 bases, and 12 bases had no gene match. The CDR3 loop spans 15 amino acids. The chain's CDR3 is CASSSGPRQGVEQFF. The CDR3 coding sequence is TGCGCCAGCAGCTCAGGGCCGCGACAGGGCGTTGAGCAGTTCTTC.

This clonotype was detected only a few times. The genes are TRBV4-2 and TRBJ1-3; D not certain. The V end lost 1 base, the J end lost 7 bases, and 11 bases lay between the germline ends. Germline loops: CDR1 LGHNA, CDR2 YNFKEQ. The CDR3 has 14 residues. CDR3 amino acids: CASSQAAQTNTIYF. The CDR3 DNA reads as TGTGCCAGCAGCCAAGCGGCCCAGACGAACACCATATATTTT.

This chain connects TRBV7-8 to TRBJ2-3; 8 nucleotides line up with TRBD2. Losses at the gene ends were 5 bases for V and 2 bases for J; bases not matched to a gene: 3. The length of the CDR3 is 14 residues. CDR1 is SGHVS, CDR2 FQNEAQ, per germline. Written as DNA, the CDR3 is TGTGCCAGCAGCCTGCGGGGGGTCACAGATACGCAGTATTTT. This sequence encodes CASSLRGVTDTQYF.

The chain joins TRBV28 to TRBJ2-7; D is tentatively TRBD1 or TRBD2 (6 bases each). Per the germline V gene, CDR1 is MDHEN and CDR2 is SYDVKM. The CDR3 totals 14 residues. V was shortened by 6 bases and J by 7 bases, with 19 bases between the two germline ends. CDR3 sequence reads: CASSGGRGVGEQYF. The DNA for the CDR3 is TGTGCCAGCAGCGGGGGCCGGGGTGTGGGGGAGCAGTACTTC.

The chain carries TRBV6-2 or TRBV6-3 and TRBJ2-2; TRBD1 matches at 12 bases. The CDR3 extends over 16 amino acids. With 6 bases clipped from V and 7 bases from J, the junction kept 9 bases outside the gene matches. The germline gives CDR1 MNHEY, CDR2 SVGEGT. Here the CDR3 reads CASSRRDRGQVGELFF. For the CDR3, the DNA is TGTGCCAGCAGCCGCCGGGACAGGGGGCAGGTCGGGGAGCTGTTTTTT.

This clonotype was seen a few times. This sequence joins TRBV6-2 or TRBV6-3 and TRBJ2-5; 8 positions match TRBD1. Per the germline V gene, CDR1 is MNHEY and CDR2 is SVGEGT. Trimming cost V 0 bases and J 5 bases; bases outside gene matches: 8. This CDR3 region has 16 residues. The CDR3 here is CASSYSMDRVTETQYF. The CDR3 DNA follows: TGTGCCAGCAGTTACTCGATGGACAGGGTCACGGAGACCCAGTACTTC.

Only a few counts were recorded for this clonotype. V is TRBV20-1 and J is TRBJ1-2; tentatively, D is TRBD1 (6 bases). V was shortened by 3 bases and J by 3 bases, with 20 bases between the two germline ends. The V gene's germline CDR1 is DFQATT and CDR2 SNEGSKA (reference sequence). The CDR3 sequence is 16 residues long. The CDR3 loop reads CSARISGRGGYYGYTF. DNA of the CDR3: TGCAGTGCTAGGATTTCAGGCAGGGGAGGGTACTATGGCTACACCTTC.

The chain links TRBV20-1 to TRBJ2-1, with TRBD2 matching over 13 bases. The germline gives CDR1 DFQATT, CDR2 SNEGSKA (reference sequence). The CDR3 loop spans 13 amino acids. The CDR3 spells CRGPTSGRYEQFF. CDR3 bases: TGCAGGGGGCCGACTAGCGGGAGGTATGAGCAGTTCTTC.

This clonotype has only a few counts. The chain has TRBV15 and TRBJ1-1, with unresolved D. The CDR3 totals 15 residues. From germline, CDR1 is LNHNV and CDR2 YYDKDF (reference sequence). V was clipped by 0 bases and J by 2 bases, with 10 bases between them. The CDR3 region is CATSRDRFGNTEAFF. For the CDR3, the DNA is TGTGCCACCAGCAGAGATCGTTTCGGAAACACTGAAGCTTTCTTT.

This clonotype has a handful of counts. The chain carries TRBV9 and TRBJ2-3; the match to TRBD2 covers 11 bases. Germline assignment: CDR1 SGDLS and CDR2 YYNGEE. J lost 0 bases, V lost 0 bases, and 12 bases had no gene match. The CDR3 runs 20 residues. The CDR3 bases are TGTGCCAGCAGCGTAGGAAAACTAGCGGGAGAAACCCCTAGCACAGATACGCAGTATTTT. Protein product: CASSVGKLAGETPSTDTQYF.